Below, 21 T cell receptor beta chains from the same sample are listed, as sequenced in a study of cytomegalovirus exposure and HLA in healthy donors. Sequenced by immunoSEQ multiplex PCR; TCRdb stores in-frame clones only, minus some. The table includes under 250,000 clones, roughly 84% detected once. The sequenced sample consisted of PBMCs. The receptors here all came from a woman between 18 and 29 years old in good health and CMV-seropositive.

CDR3: CASSLGGFTDTQYF. CDR3 bases: TGTGCCAGCAGCCTGGGCGGGTTCACAGATACGCAGTATTTT. The chain employs TRBV9 and TRBJ2-3, with D perhaps TRBD2 (5 bases). From germline, CDR1 is SGDLS and CDR2 YYNGEE. The CDR3 is 14 residues long. The V gene lost 4 bases and the J gene lost 2 bases, with 11 bases spanning the gap.

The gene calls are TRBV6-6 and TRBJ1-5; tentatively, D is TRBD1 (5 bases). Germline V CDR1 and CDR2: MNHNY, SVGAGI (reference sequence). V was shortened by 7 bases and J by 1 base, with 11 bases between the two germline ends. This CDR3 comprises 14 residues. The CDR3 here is CASKARVSNQPQHF. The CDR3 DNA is TGTGCCAGCAAGGCCAGGGTGAGCAATCAGCCCCAGCATTTT.

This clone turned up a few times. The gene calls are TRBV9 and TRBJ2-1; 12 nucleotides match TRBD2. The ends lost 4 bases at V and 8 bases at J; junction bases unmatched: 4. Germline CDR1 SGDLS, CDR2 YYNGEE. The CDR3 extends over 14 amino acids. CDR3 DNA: TGTGCCAGCAGCTCCAGGACTAGCGGGGATGAGCAGTTCTTC. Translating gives CASSSRTSGDEQFF.

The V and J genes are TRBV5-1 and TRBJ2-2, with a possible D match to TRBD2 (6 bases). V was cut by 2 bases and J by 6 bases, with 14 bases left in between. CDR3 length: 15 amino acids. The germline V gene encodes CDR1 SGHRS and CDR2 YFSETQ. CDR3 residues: CASSFARENAGELFF. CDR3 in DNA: TGCGCCAGCAGCTTTGCACGGGAGAATGCCGGGGAGCTGTTTTTT.

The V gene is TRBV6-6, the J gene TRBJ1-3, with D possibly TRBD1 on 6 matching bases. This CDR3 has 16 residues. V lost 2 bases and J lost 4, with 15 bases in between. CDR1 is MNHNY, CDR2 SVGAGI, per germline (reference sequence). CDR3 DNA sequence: TGTGCCAGCAGTTACAGCGAACCACAGGGAGGAAACACCATATATTTT. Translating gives CASSYSEPQGGNTIYF.

This CDR3 reads CASSEDRAGEQYF. The CDR3 nucleotides read TGTGCCAGCAGTGAAGACCGGGCGGGCGAGCAGTACTTC. The chain is built from TRBV6-1 and TRBJ2-7; maybe TRBD2 (5 bases). CDR3 length: 13 amino acids. Germline lookup yields CDR1 MNHNS and CDR2 SASEGT. Trimming removed 1 base at V and 6 bases at J, with 10 bases between.

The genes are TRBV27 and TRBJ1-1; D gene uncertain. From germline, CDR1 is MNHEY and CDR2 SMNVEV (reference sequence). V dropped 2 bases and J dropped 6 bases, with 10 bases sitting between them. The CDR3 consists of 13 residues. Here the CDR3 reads CASSLSPVSEAFF. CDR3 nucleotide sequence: TGTGCCAGCAGTTTAAGCCCTGTATCTGAAGCTTTCTTT.

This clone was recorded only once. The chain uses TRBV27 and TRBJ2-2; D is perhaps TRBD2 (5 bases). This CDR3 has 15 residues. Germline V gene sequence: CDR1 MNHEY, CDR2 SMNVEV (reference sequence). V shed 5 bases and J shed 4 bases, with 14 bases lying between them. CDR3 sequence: CASSHEDWGTGELFF. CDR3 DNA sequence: TGTGCCAGCAGTCATGAGGACTGGGGCACCGGGGAGCTGTTTTTT.

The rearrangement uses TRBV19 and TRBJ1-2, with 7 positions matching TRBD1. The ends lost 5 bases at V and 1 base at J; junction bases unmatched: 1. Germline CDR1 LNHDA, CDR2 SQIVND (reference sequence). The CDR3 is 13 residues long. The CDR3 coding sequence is TGTGCCAGTAGTGACAGGGTTAACTATGGCTACACCTTC. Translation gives CASSDRVNYGYTF. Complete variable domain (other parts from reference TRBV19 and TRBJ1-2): DGGITQSPKYLFRKEGQNVTLSCEQNLNHDAMYWYRQDPGQGLRLIYYSQIVNDFQKGDIAEGYSVSREKKESFPLTVTSAQKNPTAFYLCASSDRVNYGYTFGSGTRLTVV.

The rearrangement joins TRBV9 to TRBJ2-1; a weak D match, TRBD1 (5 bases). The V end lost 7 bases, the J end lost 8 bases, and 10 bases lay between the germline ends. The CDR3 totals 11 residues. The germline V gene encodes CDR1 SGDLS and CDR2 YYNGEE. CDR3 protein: CASGAFDEQFF. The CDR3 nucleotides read TGTGCCAGCGGGGCATTCGATGAGCAGTTCTTC.

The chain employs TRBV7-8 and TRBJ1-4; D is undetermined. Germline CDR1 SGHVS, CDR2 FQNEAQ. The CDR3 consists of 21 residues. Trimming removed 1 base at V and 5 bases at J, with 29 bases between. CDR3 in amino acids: CASSLGRGGRLQYIRNEKLFF. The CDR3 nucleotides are TGTGCCAGCAGCTTAGGTCGGGGTGGCAGACTCCAGTATATCAGAAATGAAAAACTGTTTTTT.

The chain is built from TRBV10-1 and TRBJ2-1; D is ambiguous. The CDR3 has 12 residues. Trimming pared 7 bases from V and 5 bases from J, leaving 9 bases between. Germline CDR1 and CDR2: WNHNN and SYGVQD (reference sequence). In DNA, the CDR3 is TGCGCCAGCAAGTCTACGGACAATGAGCAGTTCTTC. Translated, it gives CASKSTDNEQFF.

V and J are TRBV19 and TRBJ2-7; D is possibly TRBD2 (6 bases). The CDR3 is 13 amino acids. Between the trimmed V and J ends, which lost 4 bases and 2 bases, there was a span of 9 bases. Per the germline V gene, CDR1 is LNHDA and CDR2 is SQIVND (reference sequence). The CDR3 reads CASSSGITYEQYF. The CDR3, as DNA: TGTGCCAGTAGTAGCGGGATTACCTACGAGCAGTACTTC.

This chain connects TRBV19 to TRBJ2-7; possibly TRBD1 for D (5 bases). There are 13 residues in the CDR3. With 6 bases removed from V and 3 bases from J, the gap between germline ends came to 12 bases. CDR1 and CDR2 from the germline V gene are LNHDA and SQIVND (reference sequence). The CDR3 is CASSPRDVYEQYF. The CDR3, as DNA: TGTGCCAGTAGCCCCAGGGATGTCTACGAGCAGTACTTC. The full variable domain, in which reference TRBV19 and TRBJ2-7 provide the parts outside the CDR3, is DGGITQSPKYLFRKEGQNVTLSCEQNLNHDAMYWYRQDPGQGLRLIYYSQIVNDFQKGDIAEGYSVSREKKESFPLTVTSAQKNPTAFYLCASSPRDVYEQYFGPGTRLTVT.

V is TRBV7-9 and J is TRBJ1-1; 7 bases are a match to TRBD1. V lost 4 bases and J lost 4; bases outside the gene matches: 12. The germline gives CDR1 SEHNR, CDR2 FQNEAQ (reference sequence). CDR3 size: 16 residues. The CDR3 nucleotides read TGTGCCAGCAGCTCTAGACAGGGACCCTTGAGCACTGAAGCTTTCTTT. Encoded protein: CASSSRQGPLSTEAFF.

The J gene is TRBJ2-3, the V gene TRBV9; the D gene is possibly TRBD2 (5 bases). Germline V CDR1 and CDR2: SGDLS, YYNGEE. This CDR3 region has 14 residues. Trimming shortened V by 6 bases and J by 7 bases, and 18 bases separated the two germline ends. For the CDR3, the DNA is TGTGCCAGCACCTCTAGCTCCGTATCCAATACGCAGTATTTT. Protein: CASTSSSVSNTQYF. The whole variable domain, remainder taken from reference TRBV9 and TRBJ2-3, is DSGVTQTPKHLITATGQRVTLRCSPRSGDLSVYWYQQSLDQGLQFLIQYYNGEERAKGNILERFSAQQFPDLHSELNLSSLELGDSALYFCASTSSSVSNTQYFGPGTRLTVL.

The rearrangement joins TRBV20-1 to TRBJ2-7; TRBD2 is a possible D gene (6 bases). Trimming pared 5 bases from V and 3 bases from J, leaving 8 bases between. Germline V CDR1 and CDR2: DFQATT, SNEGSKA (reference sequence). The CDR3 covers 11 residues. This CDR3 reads CSAFSGYEQYF. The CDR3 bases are TGCAGTGCTTTTAGCGGCTACGAGCAGTACTTC.

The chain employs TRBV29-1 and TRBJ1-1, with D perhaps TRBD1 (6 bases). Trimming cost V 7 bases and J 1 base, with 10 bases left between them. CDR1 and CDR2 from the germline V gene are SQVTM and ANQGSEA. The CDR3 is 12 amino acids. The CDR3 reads CSGNRANTEAFF. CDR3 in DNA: TGCAGCGGGAACAGGGCGAACACTGAAGCTTTCTTT.

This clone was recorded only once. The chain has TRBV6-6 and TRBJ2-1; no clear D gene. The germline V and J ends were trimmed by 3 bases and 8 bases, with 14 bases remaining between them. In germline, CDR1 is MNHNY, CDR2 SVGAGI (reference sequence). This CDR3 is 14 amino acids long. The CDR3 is CASSYSGIFDEQFF. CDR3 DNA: TGTGCCAGCAGTTATAGTGGTATTTTCGATGAGCAGTTCTTC.

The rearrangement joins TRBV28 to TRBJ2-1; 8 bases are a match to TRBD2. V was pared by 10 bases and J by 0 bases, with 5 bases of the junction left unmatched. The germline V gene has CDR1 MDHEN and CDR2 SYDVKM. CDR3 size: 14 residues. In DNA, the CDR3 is TGTGCCACCGAGAGCGGGAGCTCCTACAATGAGCAGTTCTTC. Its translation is CATESGSSYNEQFF.

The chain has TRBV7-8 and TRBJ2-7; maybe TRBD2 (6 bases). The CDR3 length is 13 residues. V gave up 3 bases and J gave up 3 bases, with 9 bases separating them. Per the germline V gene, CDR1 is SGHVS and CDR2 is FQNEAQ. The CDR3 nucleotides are TGTGCCAGCAGCTTCGGGGGTAACTACGAGCAGTACTTC. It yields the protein CASSFGGNYEQYF.